This T cell receptor (beta chain) was obtained from a study of PD-L1 blockade in urothelial cancer. The overall study: Earlier, patients had received 0 to 3 chemotherapy regimens.

General observations from the study: Lower pretreatment blood TCR clonality, under the median, predicted better survival, researchers reported. More expansion of tumor-associated blood clones, seen at 3 weeks, marked durable-benefit patients.

Time point here: peripheral blood 6 weeks after treatment start. Clones were sequenced by immunoSEQ multiplex PCR, and TCRdb holds only the in-frame ones, with some missing. The sample has 80,000 to 95,000 clones; less than 90% are singletons. The CDR3 sequence is 13 residues long. Per germline, CDR1 LNHDA and CDR2 SQIVND (reference sequence). V was shortened by 7 bases and J by 3 bases, with 12 bases between the two germline ends. A word on this clone: Antigen unknown.

The chain uses TRBV19 and TRBJ1-2; D possibly corresponds to TRBD1 (6 bases). This TCR was recovered from a man in his sixties or seventies with urothelial cancer. The material sequenced was PBMCs, taken around atezolizumab (anti-PD-L1) treatment. This CDR3 reads CASKAGADYGYTF. The CDR3 DNA sequence: TGTGCCAGTAAGGCAGGGGCAGACTATGGCTACACCTTC.